Listed below are T cell receptor beta chains from one sample, sequenced in a study of blood T cell repertoires in COVID-19. Some clones are missing from TCRdb's copy, which holds only in-frame ones; the method was immunoSEQ multiplex PCR. The table shows approximately 110,000 clones, with approximately 85% occurring only once. Sequenced sample: peripheral blood. The receptors shown here come from a woman over 75 with COVID-19, enrolled during active disease. Each CDR3 is given without its conserved first and last residue.

CDR3: ASSYSRAGGEQY; V: TRBV7-9; length: 12; J: TRBJ2-7
CDR3: ASSLTAGLSSYNEQF; V: TRBV5-5; length: 15; J: TRBJ2-1
CDR3: ASSSSVTSSYEQY; V: TRBV7-6; length: 13; J: TRBJ2-7
CDR3: ASSSVEGVLLGNTIY; V: TRBV7-2; length: 15; J: TRBJ1-3
CDR3: ASSQGGLGYEQY; V: TRBV3-1/TRBV3-2; length: 12; J: TRBJ2-7
CDR3: ASSIGQGNTGELF; V: TRBV19; length: 13; J: TRBJ2-2
CDR3: ASSQGLAVETQY; V: TRBV7-2; length: 12; J: TRBJ2-5
CDR3: ASSLEVYNEQF; V: TRBV5-1; length: 11; J: TRBJ2-1
CDR3: ASKGARDFHNSPLH; V: TRBV3-1/TRBV3-2; length: 14; J: TRBJ1-6
CDR3: ASSSPGTGYGYT; V: TRBV5-4; length: 12; J: TRBJ1-2
CDR3: ASSPFGGMDTQY; V: TRBV3-1/TRBV3-2; length: 12; J: TRBJ2-3
CDR3: ASSLGTATLSGIQY; V: TRBV7-6; length: 14; J: TRBJ2-4
CDR3: ASSLTQGNTEAF; V: TRBV11-2; length: 12; J: TRBJ1-1
CDR3: ASSVTQAPGNTIY; V: TRBV9; length: 13; J: TRBJ1-3
CDR3: ASSSSAGLSSYNEQF; V: TRBV5-4; length: 15; J: TRBJ2-1
CDR3: ASSGISGTEAF; V: TRBV18; length: 11; J: TRBJ1-1
CDR3: ASSQDRGRQAGGLGTGELF; V: TRBV4-2; length: 19; J: TRBJ2-2
CDR3: ATSDSGRGNEQF; V: TRBV24-1; length: 12; J: TRBJ2-1
CDR3: ATSKRDPADTQY; V: TRBV15; length: 12; J: TRBJ2-3
CDR3: SVSPGQALISREQY; V: TRBV29-1; length: 14; J: TRBJ2-7
CDR3: AISDGTSGRKY; V: TRBV10-3; length: 11; J: TRBJ2-7
CDR3: ASSTRGWGNTEAF; V: TRBV6-5; length: 13; J: TRBJ1-1